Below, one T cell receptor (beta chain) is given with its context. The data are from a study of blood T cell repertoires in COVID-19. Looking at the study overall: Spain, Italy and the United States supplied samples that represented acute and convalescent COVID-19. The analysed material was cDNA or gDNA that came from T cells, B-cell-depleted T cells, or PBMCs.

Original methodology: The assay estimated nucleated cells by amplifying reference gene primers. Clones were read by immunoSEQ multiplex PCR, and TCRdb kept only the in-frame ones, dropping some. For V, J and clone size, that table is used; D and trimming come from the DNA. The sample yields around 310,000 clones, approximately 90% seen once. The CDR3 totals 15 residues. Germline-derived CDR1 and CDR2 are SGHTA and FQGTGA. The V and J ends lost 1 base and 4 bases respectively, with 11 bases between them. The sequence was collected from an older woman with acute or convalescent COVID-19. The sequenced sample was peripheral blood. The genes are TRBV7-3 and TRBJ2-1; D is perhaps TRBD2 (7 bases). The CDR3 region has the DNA TGTGCCAGCAGCTTAATTGGGGGGGCGTACAATGAGCAGTTCTTC. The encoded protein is CASSLIGGAYNEQFF.